This T cell receptor (beta chain) was recovered during a study of radiotherapy plus CTLA-4 blockade in lung cancer. As regards this clone: Antigen unknown.

Method: immunoSEQ multiplex PCR; TCRdb's copy keeps in-frame clones and lacks some. The table shows tens of thousands of clones, with 79% occurring only once. The study's findings and limits: Alongside interferon-beta, early blood T cell clone dynamics were reportedly the best predictor of response.

The starting material was peripheral blood, obtained from a patient treated with radiotherapy plus ipilimumab. The receptor's source is a human donor with non-small cell lung cancer who had a complete response to radiotherapy plus ipilimumab.

The CDR3 sequence is CASSLEGNYGYTF. The CDR3 nucleotides read TGCGCCAGCAGCTTGGAGGGTAACTATGGCTACACCTTC. The chain couples TRBV5-1 to TRBJ1-2; D is ambiguous. The CDR3 extends over 13 amino acids. V was clipped by 0 bases and J by 1 base, with 4 bases between them. Germline V gene lookup returns CDR1 SGHRS and CDR2 YFSETQ.